A single sample is the source of the 14 T cell receptor beta chains below, sequenced in a study of blood T cell repertoires in COVID-19. Profiling relied on immunoSEQ multiplex PCR, and the TCRdb table lists in-frame clones only, not all of them. The sample holds 80,000 to 90,000 clones; approximately 86% are singletons and the top ten take 1.2%. The sequenced sample consisted of peripheral blood. Every receptor here comes from a man older than 75 with active or convalescent COVID-19.

The CDR3 coding sequence is TGTGCCAGCGGTCCGGGGAGCTCCTATAATTCACCCCTCCACTTT. Protein: CASGPGSSYNSPLHF. The chain couples TRBV27 to TRBJ1-6; D not resolved. This CDR3 contains 15 residues. V dropped 8 bases and J dropped 0 bases, with 11 bases sitting between them. Germline V CDR1 and CDR2: MNHEY, SMNVEV (reference sequence).

The chain has TRBV19 and TRBJ2-7; the match to TRBD2 covers 8 bases. J lost 2 bases, V lost 4 bases, and 4 bases had no gene match. The germline CDR1 and CDR2 sequences are LNHDA and SQIVND (reference sequence). The CDR3 runs 14 residues. The CDR3 protein is CASSKLAEAYEQYF. CDR3 nucleotides: TGTGCCAGTAGTAAACTAGCGGAGGCCTACGAGCAGTACTTC.

The chain is built from TRBV2 and TRBJ1-6, with 12 bases identical to TRBD1. The CDR3 sequence is 18 residues long. Germline trimming cut 4 bases from V and 10 bases from J; bases unmatched to any gene: 14. Germline V gene lookup returns CDR1 SNHLY and CDR2 FYNNEI. In nucleotides, the CDR3 is TGTGCCAGCAGTGTTGGGACAGGGGGCCGGTTCTTACAATCACCCCTCCACTTT. This sequence encodes CASSVGTGGRFLQSPLHF.

V is TRBV3-1 (or the pseudogene TRBV3-2) and J is TRBJ2-1; a possible D gene is TRBD2 (5 bases). V was trimmed by 2 bases and J by 7 bases, leaving 9 bases between them. This CDR3 is 13 amino acids long. Germline CDR1 LGHDT, CDR2 YNNKEL (reference sequence). The CDR3 here is CASSQLRGNEQFF. CDR3 DNA: TGTGCCAGCAGCCAATTACGGGGTAATGAGCAGTTCTTC.

The CDR3 region has the DNA TGCGCCAGCAGTCAAAGTCAGGGGGCGATCAGTTGGCTGTTTTTT. Its translation: CASSQSQGAISWLFF. The chain joins TRBV4-3 to TRBJ1-4; TRBD1 aligns across 8 bases. V was clipped by 6 bases and J by 14 bases; unmatched bases: 17. The CDR3 contains 15 residues. Per germline, CDR1 LGHNA and CDR2 YSLEER.

This sequence joins TRBV2 and TRBJ1-5; 7 bases are shared with TRBD1. Germline CDR1 reads SNHLY; CDR2 reads FYNNEI. With V trimmed by 6 bases and J by 1 base, 0 bases remained unmatched. This CDR3 contains 13 residues. In DNA form, the CDR3 reads TGTGCCAGCAGAGGGGGCAGCAATCAGCCCCAGCATTTT. Residues: CASRGGSNQPQHF. Full variable domain (remainder filled in from reference TRBV2 and TRBJ1-5): EPEVTQTPSHQVTQMGQEVILRCVPISNHLYFYWYRQILGQKVEFLVSFYNNEISEKSEIFDDQFSVERPDGSNFTLKIRSTKLEDSAMYFCASRGGSNQPQHFGDGTRLSIL.

The chain carries TRBV5-4 and TRBJ2-1; 7 bases fit TRBD1. CDR3 size: 12 residues. V shed 6 bases, J shed 7 bases, and the junction held 4 bases outside the gene matches. Germline assignment: CDR1 SGHNT and CDR2 YYREEE (reference sequence). This CDR3 is CASKGQTNEQFF. CDR3 bases: TGTGCCAGCAAGGGACAGACTAATGAGCAGTTCTTC.

The V call is TRBV19, the J call TRBJ1-4; D unresolved. V was clipped by 5 bases and J by 7 bases, with 11 bases between them. Germline values: CDR1 LNHDA, CDR2 SQIVND (reference sequence). The CDR3 sequence is 13 residues long. DNA of the CDR3: TGTGCCAGTAGTGAACGCAGTTCTGAAAAACTGTTTTTT. It specifies CASSERSSEKLFF.

The chain recombines TRBV6-5 with TRBJ1-1; 8 bases are a match to TRBD1. The CDR3 runs 15 residues. Germline CDR1 reads MNHEY; CDR2 reads SVGAGI. The trim removed 8 bases at V and 0 bases at J, leaving 8 bases unmatched. The CDR3 here is CASWSGTGVNTEAFF. As DNA, the CDR3 is TGTGCCAGCTGGTCCGGGACAGGAGTGAACACTGAAGCTTTCTTT.

The rearrangement joins TRBV3-1 (or the pseudogene TRBV3-2) to TRBJ2-7, with a tentative D call TRBD2 (7 bases). Germline V gene lookup returns CDR1 LGHDT and CDR2 YNNKEL (reference sequence). The CDR3 contains 16 residues. Trimming took 5 bases from V and 2 from J, leaving 19 bases between them. DNA of the CDR3: TGTGCCAGCAGCACCCGGGGGCGGGAGCCAACCTACGAGCAGTACTTC. Its protein is CASSTRGREPTYEQYF.

This clone has only a few counts. V and J are TRBV27 and TRBJ1-2; the match to TRBD1 covers 9 bases. V lost 3 bases and J lost 8; bases outside the gene matches: 4. CDR1 is MNHEY, CDR2 SMNVEV, per germline (reference sequence). The CDR3 extends over 13 amino acids. CDR3: CASSFWDREGYTF. The CDR3, as DNA: TGTGCCAGCAGTTTCTGGGACAGGGAGGGCTACACCTTC.

The genes are TRBV19 and TRBJ2-2; D is perhaps TRBD1 (6 bases). Germline V CDR1 and CDR2: LNHDA, SQIVND (reference sequence). The CDR3 has 15 residues. Deletions cut 5 bases from V and 5 bases from J, with 15 bases between. The CDR3 sequence: CASSPEQGSTGELFF. As DNA, the CDR3 is TGTGCCAGTAGTCCCGAACAGGGTTCAACCGGGGAGCTGTTTTTT.

The chain recombines TRBV27 with TRBJ2-1; 14 positions agree with TRBD2. The germline V gene encodes CDR1 MNHEY and CDR2 SMNVEV (reference sequence). V gave up 6 bases and J gave up 0 bases; unmatched junction bases: 13. This CDR3 is built from 20 residues. CDR3 in amino acids: CASSPRGLAGGRVSYNEQFF. The CDR3 coding sequence is TGTGCCAGCAGCCCCCGCGGACTAGCGGGAGGTCGGGTCTCCTACAATGAGCAGTTCTTC.

This chain joins TRBV11-3 and TRBJ2-2, with TRBD1 matching over 10 bases. Germline assignment: CDR1 SGHNT and CDR2 YENEEA. Unmatched junction bases numbered 6, after V lost 5 bases and J lost 6 bases. The CDR3 extends over 15 amino acids. The CDR3 is CASSPGQGSPGELFF. The CDR3 DNA reads as TGTGCCAGCAGCCCGGGACAGGGGTCCCCCGGGGAGCTGTTTTTT.